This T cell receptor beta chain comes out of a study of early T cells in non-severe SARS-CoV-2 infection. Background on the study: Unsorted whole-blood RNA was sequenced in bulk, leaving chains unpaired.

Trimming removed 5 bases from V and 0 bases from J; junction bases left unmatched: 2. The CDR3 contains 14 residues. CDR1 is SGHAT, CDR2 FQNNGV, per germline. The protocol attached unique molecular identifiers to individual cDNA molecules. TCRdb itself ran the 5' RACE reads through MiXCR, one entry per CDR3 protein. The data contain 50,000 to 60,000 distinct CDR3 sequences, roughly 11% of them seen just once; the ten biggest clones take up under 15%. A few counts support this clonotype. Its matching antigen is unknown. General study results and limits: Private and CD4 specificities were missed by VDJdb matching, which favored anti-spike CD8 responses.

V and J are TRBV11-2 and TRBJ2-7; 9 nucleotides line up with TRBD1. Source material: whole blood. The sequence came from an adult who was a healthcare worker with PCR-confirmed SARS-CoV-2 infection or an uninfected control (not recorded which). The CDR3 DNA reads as TGTGCCAGCAGCCCGGACAGGGGCTCCTACGAGCAGTACTTC. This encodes CASSPDRGSYEQYF.